Below are 25 T cell receptor beta chains sequenced from a single sample in a study of CD8 T cells in Susac syndrome. RNA was extracted with the RNeasy kit, and a quantity of roughly 0.45 to 1 ug was reverse transcribed using random hexamers. TCRdb re-analysed the immunoSEQ multiplex PCR reads in MiXCR, keeping a single row per CDR3 protein. The sample includes 300,000 to 350,000 distinct CDR3 sequences, 90% to 95% of them seen just once. Sequences were obtained from CD4+ T cells from PBMCs. All receptors come from a human donor with multiple sclerosis.

This chain uses TRBV29-1 with TRBJ2-1, with TRBD2 matching over 7 bases. The CDR3 covers 14 residues. Per the germline V gene, CDR1 is SQVTM and CDR2 is ANQGSEA. V shed 1 base, J shed 8 bases, and the junction held 8 bases outside the gene matches. The CDR3 DNA follows: TGCAGCGTTGAAGGGGGCGGGAGTGGGGATGAGCAGTTCTTC. This sequence encodes CSVEGGGSGDEQFF.

The chain employs TRBV2 and TRBJ2-1; 13 nucleotides agree with TRBD2. Germline V gives CDR1 SNHLY, CDR2 FYNNEI. The CDR3 is 15 amino acids. The CDR3 protein is CTGTSGILSYNEQFF. The DNA for the CDR3 is TGTACCGGGACTAGCGGGATTCTCTCCTACAATGAGCAGTTCTTC.

The chain combines TRBV7-2 with TRBJ2-2, with TRBD1 identical over 10 bases. Looked up from germline, CDR1 is SGHTA and CDR2 is FQGNSA. This CDR3 is built from 15 residues. J was trimmed by 9 bases and V by 4 bases; bases with no gene match: 8. The CDR3 nucleotides are TGTGCCAGCAGCTCAACCTGGGACAGGGGTAGGGAGCTGTTTTTT. Its translation: CASSSTWDRGRELFF.

The chain joins TRBV6-5 to TRBJ2-3; the match to TRBD2 covers 9 bases. The CDR3 runs to 18 residues. Germline CDR1 reads MNHEY; CDR2 reads SVGAGI. V lost 0 bases, J lost 0 bases, and 7 bases stayed unmatched. This CDR3 reads CASSYSGASGDSTDTQYF. The CDR3 nucleotides read TGTGCCAGCAGTTACTCGGGGGCTAGCGGGGACAGCACAGATACGCAGTATTTT.

In this sample, this clonotype turned up once. The chain carries TRBV7-8 and TRBJ1-3; D is undetermined. The CDR3 is 14 residues long. CDR1 is SGHVS, CDR2 FQNEAQ, per germline. The V end was cut by 2 bases, the J end by 2 bases, with 7 bases between. CDR3 DNA sequence: TGTGCCAGCAGCTTACGAACACCTGGAAACACCATATATTTT. Amino acids: CASSLRTPGNTIYF.

This clonotype was recorded once. The V call is TRBV10-3, the J call TRBJ2-2; 8 nucleotides line up with TRBD2. CDR3 length: 17 amino acids. Trimming took 3 bases from V and 5 from J; bases not matched to a gene: 11. In germline, CDR1 is ENHRY, CDR2 SYGVKD. CDR3: CAISDTTSGGGTGELFF. The CDR3 nucleotides read TGTGCCATCAGTGACACAACTAGCGGCGGAGGGACCGGGGAGCTGTTTTTT.

V gene TRBV18 combines with J gene TRBJ2-1; D is ambiguous. The germline V gene has CDR1 KGHSH and CDR2 LQKENI. V was clipped by 4 bases and J by 10 bases, with 20 bases between them. The length of the CDR3 is 15 residues. CDR3 nucleotide sequence: TGTGCCAGCTCACACCTAAAGACTCCAGCCGGAGAGCAGTTCTTC. Translated: CASSHLKTPAGEQFF.

The chain links TRBV12-3 or TRBV12-4 to TRBJ1-3, with D hard to call. This CDR3 has 15 amino acids. Trimming took off 3 bases at V and 0 bases at J, with 9 bases between the two ends. For the CDR3, the DNA is TGTGCCAGCAGTTTCCGGGGATACTCTGGAAACACCATATATTTT. It translates to CASSFRGYSGNTIYF.

The V and J genes are TRBV5-1 and TRBJ1-1; D call uncertain. CDR1 and CDR2 (germline): SGHRS, YFSETQ. Trimming shortened V by 0 bases and J by 1 base, and 10 bases separated the two germline ends. CDR3 size: 15 residues. The CDR3 region is CASSLVGVPNTEAFF. The CDR3, as DNA: TGCGCCAGCAGCTTGGTTGGAGTGCCGAACACTGAAGCTTTCTTT.

The DNA of the CDR3 is TGTGCTAGTGGTTTAGTCCCCCCGACTAGATTAGGGCACAATGAGCAGTTCTTC. Translation: CASGLVPPTRLGHNEQFF. The gene calls are TRBV12-5 and TRBJ2-1; D possibly corresponds to TRBD2 (6 bases). Germline assignment: CDR1 LGHNT and CDR2 FRNRAP. V shed 3 bases and J shed 5 bases, with 23 bases lying between them. This CDR3 spans 18 amino acids.

V usage is TRBV30 and J usage is TRBJ2-4; D is unresolved. The CDR3 runs 14 residues. V lost 0 bases and J 0 bases, leaving 6 bases between the germline ends. CDR1 GTSNPN and CDR2 SVGIG come from the germline V gene (reference sequence). CDR3 coding DNA: TGTGCCTGGAGTGTGGCAGCAGCCAAAAACATTCAGTACTTC. Translating gives CAWSVAAAKNIQYF.

About this clonotype: The junction shows a germline mismatch at one end, possibly a read error. V and J are TRBV7-2 and TRBJ2-1; TRBD2 matches at 8 bases. Germline CDR1 and CDR2: SGHTA and FQGNSA. The CDR3 has 15 amino acids. CDR3 sequence (DNA): TGTGCCAGCAGCTTCCGGTTAGCGGGGTACAATGAGCAGCTCTTC. Translation: CASSFRLAGYNEQLF.

This chain uses TRBV18 with TRBJ2-7; D is unclear. CDR1 KGHSH and CDR2 LQKENI come from the germline V gene. CDR3 length: 14 amino acids. Trimming took 3 bases from V and 0 from J, leaving 9 bases between them. The CDR3 loop reads CASSPPGYSYEQYF. In DNA form, the CDR3 reads TGTGCCAGCTCACCCCCAGGCTACTCCTACGAGCAGTACTTC.

The V call is TRBV29-1, the J call TRBJ1-2; D gene uncertain. The CDR3 runs 10 residues. CDR1 and CDR2 (germline): SQVTM, ANQGSEA. V dropped 7 bases and J dropped 7 bases, with 10 bases sitting between them. Written as DNA, the CDR3 is TGCAGCGCCGGTGGCCTTGGCTACACCTTC. Encoded protein: CSAGGLGYTF.

This clonotype showed up just once. This chain connects TRBV20-1 to TRBJ2-7; perhaps D is TRBD1 or TRBD2 (6 bases each). This CDR3 contains 16 residues. Deletions cut 0 bases from V and 3 bases from J, with 18 bases between. Germline V lookup: CDR1 DFQATT, CDR2 SNEGSKA (reference sequence). The CDR3 here is CSARDQLGARGYEQYF. The CDR3 DNA follows: TGCAGTGCTAGAGATCAATTGGGGGCGCGGGGCTACGAGCAGTACTTC.

This sequence joins TRBV6-1 and TRBJ1-1; D might be TRBD1 (6 bases). Germline CDR1 is MNHNS and CDR2 is SASEGT. The ends were cut back, 3 bases at V and 4 bases at J, with 15 bases in the middle. The CDR3 spans 15 residues. CDR3 in amino acids: CASSDLGQGSTEAFF. CDR3 bases: TGTGCCAGCAGTGATTTGGGGCAGGGGAGCACTGAAGCTTTCTTT.

This clonotype was seen just once. The V call is TRBV19, the J call TRBJ2-3; 7 positions agree with TRBD2. The V and J ends lost 5 bases and 9 bases, in that order; junction bases with no gene match: 11. Germline CDR1 and CDR2: LNHDA and SQIVND (reference sequence). CDR3 length equals 14 residues. This CDR3 reads CASSPLGGTPTQYF. The CDR3 DNA is TGTGCCAGTAGTCCCTTGGGAGGGACGCCAACGCAGTATTTT.

This clonotype has just one count. The chain recombines TRBV7-9 with TRBJ2-6, with 10 bases aligning to TRBD2. CDR1 SEHNR and CDR2 FQNEAQ come from the germline V gene (reference sequence). The junction had 10 bases not matched to a gene; V was cut back by 5 bases and J by 0 bases. The CDR3 contains 19 residues. Written as DNA, the CDR3 is TGTGCCAGCAGCCTAAGCCGGCCTAGCGGGAGCTCTGGGGCCAACGTCCTGACTTTC. Translation gives CASSLSRPSGSSGANVLTF.

The V call is TRBV5-6, the J call TRBJ1-2; 9 nucleotides agree with TRBD1. In germline, CDR1 is SGHDT, CDR2 YYEEEE. V shed 4 bases, J shed 4 bases, and the junction held 5 bases outside the gene matches. This CDR3 region has 14 residues. The CDR3 region is CASSPQGAGYGYTF. The CDR3 nucleotides are TGTGCCAGCAGCCCACAGGGGGCTGGCTATGGCTACACCTTC.

V is TRBV2 and J is TRBJ1-3; possible D gene TRBD1, 5 bases. The CDR3 length is 15 residues. Germline CDR1 is SNHLY and CDR2 is FYNNEI. Trimming removed 6 bases from V and 2 bases from J, with 14 bases in between. CDR3 coding DNA: TGTGCCAGCAGATGGGGACCCTCGCCTGGAAACACCATATATTTT. Translated: CASRWGPSPGNTIYF.

This rearrangement joins TRBV29-1 to TRBJ1-5; tentatively, D is TRBD1 (6 bases). The CDR3 covers 17 residues. Between the trimmed V and J ends, which lost 1 base and 2 bases, there was a span of 18 bases. Germline loops: CDR1 SQVTM, CDR2 ANQGSEA. The CDR3 loop is CSVEGYPTRGGNQPQHF. CDR3 sequence (DNA): TGCAGCGTTGAAGGTTACCCTACCAGGGGAGGCAATCAGCCCCAGCATTTT.

This clonotype was seen a handful of times. This sequence joins TRBV28 and TRBJ2-6; D perhaps matches TRBD1 (6 bases). Trimming removed 5 bases from V and 4 bases from J, with 12 bases in between. Germline CDR1 MDHEN, CDR2 SYDVKM. The CDR3 sequence is 15 residues long. The CDR3: CASSQQGSGANVLTF. The DNA for the CDR3 is TGTGCCAGCAGTCAACAGGGTTCAGGGGCCAACGTCCTGACTTTC.

The chain carries TRBV7-2 and TRBJ2-5; D might be TRBD1 or TRBD2, each matching 6 bases. The V and J ends lost 1 base and 5 bases respectively, with 14 bases between them. CDR3 length: 15 residues. Germline V lookup: CDR1 SGHTA, CDR2 FQGNSA. The CDR3 DNA reads TGTGCCAGCAGCTTAGGCTTGGGGGCGGGGGAGACCCAGTACTTC. Its translation is CASSLGLGAGETQYF.

The CDR3 coding sequence is TGTGCCAGCTCACCACCGAAGGGGACCTCGAGGACTGAAGCTTTCTTT. It encodes CASSPPKGTSRTEAFF. V and J are TRBV18 and TRBJ1-1, with D maybe TRBD1 (5 bases). Germline CDR1 reads KGHSH; CDR2 reads LQKENI. V was trimmed by 0 bases and J by 5 bases, leaving 16 bases between them. CDR3 size: 16 residues.

J is TRBJ1-1 and V is TRBV20-1; 7 nucleotides agree with TRBD1. Germline lookup yields CDR1 DFQATT and CDR2 SNEGSKA (reference sequence). The CDR3 contains 12 residues. V trimming: 6 bases; J trimming: 6 bases; junction bases outside the gene matches: 7. The CDR3 sequence: CSALQGRSEAFF. The CDR3 DNA follows: TGCAGTGCCTTACAGGGGAGGTCTGAAGCTTTCTTT.